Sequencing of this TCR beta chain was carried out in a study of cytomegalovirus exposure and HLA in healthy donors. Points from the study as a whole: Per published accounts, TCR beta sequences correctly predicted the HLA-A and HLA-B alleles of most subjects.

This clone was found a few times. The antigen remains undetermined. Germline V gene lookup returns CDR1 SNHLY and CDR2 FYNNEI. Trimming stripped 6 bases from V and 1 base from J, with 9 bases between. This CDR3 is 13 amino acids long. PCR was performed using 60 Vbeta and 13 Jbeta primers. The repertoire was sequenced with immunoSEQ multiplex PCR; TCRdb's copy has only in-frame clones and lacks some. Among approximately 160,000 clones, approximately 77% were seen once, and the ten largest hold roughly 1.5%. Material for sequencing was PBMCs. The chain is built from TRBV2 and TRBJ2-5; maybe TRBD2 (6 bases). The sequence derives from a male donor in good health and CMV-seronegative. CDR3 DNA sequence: TGTGCCAGCAGGAGGGAGGCCCAAGAGACCCAGTACTTC. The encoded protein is CASRREAQETQYF.